A selection of T cell receptor beta chains follows, all from one sample in a study of blood T cell dynamics during melanoma immunotherapy. Clones were sequenced by immunoSEQ multiplex PCR, and TCRdb holds only the in-frame ones, with some missing. The repertoire holds approximately 15,000 clones, with about 84% as singletons. The sample here was blood, taken from a patient treated with checkpoint blockade. The origin of the receptors is a human donor with melanoma. The CDR3 runs from the conserved cysteine through the conserved F or W. The D gene is left open where the match is weak. For some rows the clone size is stated as once, few or many, or as a class when expanded; others skip it.

TGCGCCAGCAGCTTCGAGGGAAAGGGGGCCGAGCAGTACTTC	CASSFEGKGAEQYF	TRBJ2-7	TRBV5-1	NA	TRBD1
TGTGCCAGTAGTATGCCCTCCGGGACAGGGTCCGGAAGGCAGTACTTC	CASSMPSGTGSGRQYF	TRBJ2-7	TRBV19	NA	TRBD1
TGTGCCTGGAGTGACGCGAGGGGGCTTGTTGAAAAACTGTTTTTT	CAWSDARGLVEKLFF	TRBJ1-4	TRBV30	NA	TRBD1
TGTGCCAGCAACCAAGTCAGACAGGGGGTGACCCAGTACTTC	CASNQVRQGVTQYF	TRBJ2-5	TRBV6-6	NA	TRBD1
TGTGCCAGCAGCCCCCGAATGGGGGCGGGGGAACAAGAGACCCAGTACTTC	CASSPRMGAGEQETQYF	TRBJ2-5	TRBV11-2	NA	NA
TGTGCCAGCAGCTTGAATACAGGGCTTTACGAGCAGTACTTC	CASSLNTGLYEQYF	TRBJ2-7	TRBV7-2	NA	NA
TGTGCCAGTAGTATGATAGGGCGGGGAAGACAGAGCACCGGGGAGCTGTTTTTT	CASSMIGRGRQSTGELFF	TRBJ2-2	TRBV19	once	NA
TGTGCCAGCAGTTTACGGGTACCACCCCTCCACTTT	CASSLRVPPLHF	TRBJ1-6	TRBV28	NA	NA
TGTGCCAGCAGCTTAGCCGGTGGACAGGGGGTTCGGGGCACTGAAGCTTTCTTT	CASSLAGGQGVRGTEAFF	TRBJ1-1	TRBV7-6	NA	TRBD1
TGTGCCAGCAGCCCATTAGGGGCCGGGAGCAATCAGCCCCAGCATTTT	CASSPLGAGSNQPQHF	TRBJ1-5	TRBV7-9	NA	NA
TGCGCCAGCAGACCTGTAGGGGCCTACGAGCAGTACTTC	CASRPVGAYEQYF	TRBJ2-7	TRBV5-1	NA	NA
TGTGCCAGCAGCCGGGGACACGGAAACACCATATATTTT	CASSRGHGNTIYF	TRBJ1-3	TRBV11-3	once	NA
TGTGCCAGCAGTGAGTTTCCGAATTACGAGCAGTACTTC	CASSEFPNYEQYF	TRBJ2-7	TRBV2	few	NA
TGTGCCAGCAGCCTAGACAGGGCGGGCCGTCAGCCCCAGCATTTT	CASSLDRAGRQPQHF	TRBJ1-5	TRBV4-2	NA	TRBD1
TGTGCCAGCAGCGTCTGGCGGGGGGGCACAGATACGCAGTATTTT	CASSVWRGGTDTQYF	TRBJ2-3	TRBV9	NA	TRBD2
TGCGCCAGCAGCCAATCGACAGGGGGAAATAACTATGGCTACACCTTC	CASSQSTGGNNYGYTF	TRBJ1-2	TRBV4-1	NA	TRBD1
TGTGCCAGTAGGGCCGGGGTTCAGATAAAAAACACTGAAGCTTTCTTT	CASRAGVQIKNTEAFF	TRBJ1-1	TRBV19	NA	NA
TGTGCCAGCAGTGATTGGGCTTTAGCCAAAAACATTCAGTACTTC	CASSDWALAKNIQYF	TRBJ2-4	TRBV2	NA	NA
TGTGCCAGCAGGGACACCGGCAATTCACCCCTCCACTTT	CASRDTGNSPLHF	TRBJ1-6	TRBV6-4	few	NA
TGTGCCAGCAGCGACTGGTGGGGGGACCAGCATTTT	CASSDWWGDQHF	TRBJ1-5	TRBV6-5	once	NA
TGTGCCAGCAGCTTGCGGCGGGACCGTAATCAGCCCCAGCATTTT	CASSLRRDRNQPQHF	TRBJ1-5	TRBV5-6	NA	NA
TGTGCCAGCTCCGACAGGGCGAATTCACCCCTCCACTTT	CASSDRANSPLHF	TRBJ1-6	TRBV18	NA	TRBD1
TGTGCCAGCAGCGGGGCGGTAGGGGGTGAGCAGTACTTC	CASSGAVGGEQYF	TRBJ2-5	TRBV9	NA	NA
TGTGCCAGCAGTAAAGCCCTGGGCGTCAGGGAGAATCAGCCCCAGCATTTT	CASSKALGVRENQPQHF	TRBJ1-5	TRBV6-1	NA	NA
TGTGCCAGCAGCGTAAGTTGGAACACTGAAGCTTTCTTT	CASSVSWNTEAFF	TRBJ1-1	TRBV9	few	NA
TGTGCCAGCAGCGTAGTTGGCGGGGGAGGGACAGATACGCAGTATTTT	CASSVVGGGGTDTQYF	TRBJ2-3	TRBV9	NA	TRBD2
TGTGCCAGCAGCTTAGCACAGGACACAGATACGCAGTATTTT	CASSLAQDTDTQYF	TRBJ2-3	TRBV7-6	NA	NA
TGCGCCAGCAAATTACGCAACTCGAACACTGAAGCTTTCTTT	CASKLRNSNTEAFF	TRBJ1-1	TRBV5-1	NA	NA
TGTGCCAGTAGTCTAACTCAGGGGTGGGCCTACGAGCAGTACTTC	CASSLTQGWAYEQYF	TRBJ2-7	TRBV19	once	NA
TGTGCCAGCAGCCAAGACAGGGTTGGGTCCTATAATTCACCCCTCCACTTT	CASSQDRVGSYNSPLHF	TRBJ1-6	TRBV7-8	NA	TRBD1
TGTGCCAGCAGTGATATAGGGACAGGGGGCGCCGGGGCTTTCTTT	CASSDIGTGGAGAFF	TRBJ1-1	TRBV2	NA	TRBD1
TGTGCCAGCACCCCCCGGTGGCAGGGTGGCGGGGAGCTGTTTTTT	CASTPRWQGGGELFF	TRBJ2-2	TRBV2	NA	NA
TGTGCCAGCCGACAGAACTATGGCTACACCTTC	CASRQNYGYTF	TRBJ1-2	TRBV2	once	NA
TGTGCCAGCAGTTTCGGGACAGGAGGGGAAAAACTGTTTTTT	CASSFGTGGEKLFF	TRBJ1-4	TRBV28	NA	TRBD1
TGTGCCAGCAGTAACGGACAGGGGGCCTACGAGCAGTACTTC	CASSNGQGAYEQYF	TRBJ2-7	TRBV2	NA	TRBD1
TGCGCCAGCAGCTTTACTAGCGGGGGGATTGGTGAGCAGTTCTTC	CASSFTSGGIGEQFF	TRBJ2-1	TRBV5-1	NA	TRBD2
TGCGCCAGCAGTGAGTCACGAGTCGCCAAAAACATTCAGTACTTC	CASSESRVAKNIQYF	TRBJ2-4	TRBV10-1	NA	NA
TGTGCCAGCAGCTTACCCGGCACAGATACGCAGTATTTT	CASSLPGTDTQYF	TRBJ2-3	TRBV11-2	NA	NA
TGTGCCGCCGGGGGTCCTTATGGCTACACCTTC	CAAGGPYGYTF	TRBJ1-2	TRBV19	NA	NA
TGCGCCAGCAGTGGCAGGGGCAATCAGCCCCAGCATTTT	CASSGRGNQPQHF	TRBJ1-5	TRBV10-2	NA	NA
TGTGCCAGCAGAGAAACAGGGGCAACTAATGAAAAACTGTTTTTT	CASRETGATNEKLFF	TRBJ1-4	TRBV28	NA	TRBD1
TGTGCCAGCAGTGAATCTGGACACGAGCAGTACTTC	CASSESGHEQYF	TRBJ2-7	TRBV6-1	NA	NA
TGTGCCAGCAGTGACTTTAACTATGGCTACACCTTC	CASSDFNYGYTF	TRBJ1-2	TRBV2	once	NA
TGTGCCAGCAGCTTAGCGGGACTAGCCCCGTTCTTC	CASSLAGLAPFF	TRBJ2-1	TRBV7-3	NA	TRBD2
TGTGCCAGCAGCCTACCCCCAGCGGGGGGGCCCGATACGCAGTATTTT	CASSLPPAGGPDTQYF	TRBJ2-3	TRBV11-2	NA	TRBD2
TGTGCCAGCAGGAAAGGACAGCTTAATGAGCAGTTCTTC	CASRKGQLNEQFF	TRBJ2-1	TRBV6-5	NA	NA
TGTGCCAGCAGCCAAGATCTGGGCAGGGAGCAGTACTTC	CASSQDLGREQYF	TRBJ2-7	TRBV14	once	NA
TGCGCCAGCAGTGAGTCGACTCCTGGGGGCGAGTCAGAGACCCAGTACTTC	CASSESTPGGESETQYF	TRBJ2-5	TRBV10-1	NA	NA
TGTGCCAGCAGCGACCCCAGGGGGTCCTACAATGAGCAGTTCTTC	CASSDPRGSYNEQFF	TRBJ2-1	TRBV7-9	NA	TRBD1
TGTGCCAGCAGTGAACAGGGAAGTTTCACAGATACGCAGTATTTT	CASSEQGSFTDTQYF	TRBJ2-3	TRBV6-1	NA	NA
TGTGCCAGCAGTTACCTGGGATCCGAAAAACTGTTTTTT	CASSYLGSEKLFF	TRBJ1-4	TRBV6-6	NA	NA
TGTGCCGCCTCGTCCCAGAGGGACTATGGCTACACCTTC	CAASSQRDYGYTF	TRBJ1-2	TRBV2	few	NA
TGTGCCAGCAGCTCAGGGGACTATGGCTACACCTTC	CASSSGDYGYTF	TRBJ1-2	TRBV5-4	few	NA
TGTGCCAGTACCGAAGCGGGGGCCTACAATGAGCAGTTCTTC	CASTEAGAYNEQFF	TRBJ2-1	TRBV19	NA	TRBD2